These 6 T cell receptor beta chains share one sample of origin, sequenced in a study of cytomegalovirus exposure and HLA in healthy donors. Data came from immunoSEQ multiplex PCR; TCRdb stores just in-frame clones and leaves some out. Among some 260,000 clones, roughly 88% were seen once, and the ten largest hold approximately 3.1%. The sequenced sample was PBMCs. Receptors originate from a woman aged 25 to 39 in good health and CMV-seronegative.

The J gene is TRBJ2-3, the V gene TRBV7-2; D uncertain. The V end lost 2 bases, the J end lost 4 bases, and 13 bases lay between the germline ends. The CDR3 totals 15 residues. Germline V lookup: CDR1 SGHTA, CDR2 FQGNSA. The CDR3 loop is CASSLRSSRPDTQYF. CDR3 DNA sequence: TGTGCCAGCAGCTTACGGTCTAGTCGCCCAGATACGCAGTATTTT.

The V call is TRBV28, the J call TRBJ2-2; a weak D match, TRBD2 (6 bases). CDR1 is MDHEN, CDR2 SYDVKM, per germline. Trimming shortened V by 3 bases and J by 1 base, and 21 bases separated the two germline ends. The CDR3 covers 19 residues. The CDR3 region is CASSFWLAQKSLNTGELFF. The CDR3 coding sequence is TGTGCCAGCAGTTTTTGGCTAGCGCAGAAGTCTTTGAACACCGGGGAGCTGTTTTTT.

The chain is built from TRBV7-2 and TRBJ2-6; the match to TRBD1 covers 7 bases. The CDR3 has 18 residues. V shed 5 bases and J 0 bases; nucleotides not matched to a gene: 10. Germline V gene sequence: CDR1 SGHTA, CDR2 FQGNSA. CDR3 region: CASSLGTARFSGANVLTF. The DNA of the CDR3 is TGTGCCAGCAGCCTGGGGACAGCACGATTCTCTGGGGCCAACGTCCTGACTTTC.

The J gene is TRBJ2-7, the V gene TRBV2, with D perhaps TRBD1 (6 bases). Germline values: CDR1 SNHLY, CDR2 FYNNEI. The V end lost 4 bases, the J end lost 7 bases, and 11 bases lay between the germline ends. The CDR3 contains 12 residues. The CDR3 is CASSGTDTEQYF. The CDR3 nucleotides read TGTGCCAGCAGTGGGACAGATACTGAGCAGTACTTC.

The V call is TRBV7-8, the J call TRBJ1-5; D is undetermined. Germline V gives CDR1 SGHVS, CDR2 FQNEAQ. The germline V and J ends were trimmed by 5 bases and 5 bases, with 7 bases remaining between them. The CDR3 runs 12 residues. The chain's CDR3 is CASSLGDQPQHF. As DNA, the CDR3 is TGTGCCAGCAGCCTAGGAGATCAGCCCCAGCATTTT.

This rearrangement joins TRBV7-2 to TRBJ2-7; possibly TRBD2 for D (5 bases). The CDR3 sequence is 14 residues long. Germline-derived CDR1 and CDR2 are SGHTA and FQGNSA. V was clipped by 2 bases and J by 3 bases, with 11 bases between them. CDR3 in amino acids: CASSLRTRDYEQYF. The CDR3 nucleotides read TGTGCCAGCAGCTTAAGAACTAGGGACTACGAGCAGTACTTC.